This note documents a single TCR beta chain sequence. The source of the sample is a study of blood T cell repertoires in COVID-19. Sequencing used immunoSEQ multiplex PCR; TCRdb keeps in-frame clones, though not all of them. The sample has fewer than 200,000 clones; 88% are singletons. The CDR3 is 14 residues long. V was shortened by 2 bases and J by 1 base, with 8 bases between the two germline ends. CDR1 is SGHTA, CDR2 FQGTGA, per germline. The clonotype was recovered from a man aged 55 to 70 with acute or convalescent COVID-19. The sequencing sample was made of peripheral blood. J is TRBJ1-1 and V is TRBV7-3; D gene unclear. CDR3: CASSLYGGNTEAFF. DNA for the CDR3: TGTGCCAGCAGCTTATACGGCGGGAACACTGAAGCTTTCTTT.